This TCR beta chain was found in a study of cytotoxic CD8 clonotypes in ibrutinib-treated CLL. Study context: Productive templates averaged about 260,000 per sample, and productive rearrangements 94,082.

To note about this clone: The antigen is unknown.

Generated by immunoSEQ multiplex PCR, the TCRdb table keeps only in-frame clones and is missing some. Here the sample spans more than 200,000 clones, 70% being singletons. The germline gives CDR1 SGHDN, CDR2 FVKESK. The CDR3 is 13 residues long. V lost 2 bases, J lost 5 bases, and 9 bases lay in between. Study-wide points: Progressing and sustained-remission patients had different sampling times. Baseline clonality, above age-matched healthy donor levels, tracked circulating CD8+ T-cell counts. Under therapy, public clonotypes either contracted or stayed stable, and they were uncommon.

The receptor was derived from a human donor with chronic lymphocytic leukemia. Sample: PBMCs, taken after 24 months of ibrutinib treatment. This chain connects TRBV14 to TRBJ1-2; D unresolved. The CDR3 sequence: CASSQFSGYGYTF. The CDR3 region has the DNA TGTGCCAGCAGCCAATTCTCGGGGTATGGCTACACCTTC. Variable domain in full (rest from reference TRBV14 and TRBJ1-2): EAGVTQFPSHSVIEKGQTVTLRCDPISGHDNLYWYRRVMGKEIKFLLHFVKESKQDESGMPNNRFLAERTGGTYSTLKVQPAELEDSGVYFCASSQFSGYGYTFGSGTRLTVV.